Described below is a single TCR beta chain sequence and its context. Its antigen remains unknown. This specimen comes from a study of cytomegalovirus exposure and HLA in healthy donors. Study observations and caveats: Researchers reported that a few CMV-associated chains were confirmed in vitro as CMV antigen-specific.

The donors were members of the validation cohort, which comprised 120 subjects and was separate from the first cohort of more than 500 subjects. CDR3 length: 15 residues. Germline V gene data show CDR1 as MNHNS and CDR2 as SASEGT. The V end lost 1 base, the J end lost 5 bases, and 12 bases lay between the germline ends. TCRdb keeps only in-frame clones here, not all; method: immunoSEQ multiplex PCR. This sample has 45,000 to 65,000 clones, with around 90% found just once. The material sequenced was PBMCs. J is TRBJ2-1 and V is TRBV6-1, with D maybe TRBD2 (7 bases). This clonotype originated in a woman aged 18-35 years in good health and CMV-seropositive. Here the CDR3 reads CASSEGVGGHNEQFF. DNA for the CDR3: TGTGCCAGCAGTGAAGGGGTGGGGGGGCACAATGAGCAGTTCTTC.